Listed here is a single T cell receptor beta chain. V trimming: 6 bases; J trimming: 2 bases; junction bases outside the gene matches: 7. The germline V gene has CDR1 SNHLY and CDR2 FYNNEI. The CDR3 extends over 16 amino acids. The second PCR ran roughly 6 to 12 cycles with a sample-barcoded 5' primer and J-beta primers. A single record per CDR3 protein comes from TCRdb applying MiXCR to the 5' RACE reads. This sample has more than 500,000 distinct CDR3 sequences, with 25% to 35% found just once. The sample originates from a study of blood T cells in healthy people across ages. Sample donors were healthy Caucasian individuals that came from Russia, aged 6 to 90. These data were also filed under a second study, of T cells of mothers and their children.

Sequenced: blood. The TCR sequence derives from a boy between 2 and 10 years old in good health. The V gene is TRBV2, the J gene TRBJ2-4, with 10 bases that match TRBD2. The CDR3 loop reads CASRVGTSATKNIQYF. The CDR3 DNA sequence: TGTGCCAGCAGAGTTGGGACTAGCGCAACCAAAAACATTCAGTACTTC.